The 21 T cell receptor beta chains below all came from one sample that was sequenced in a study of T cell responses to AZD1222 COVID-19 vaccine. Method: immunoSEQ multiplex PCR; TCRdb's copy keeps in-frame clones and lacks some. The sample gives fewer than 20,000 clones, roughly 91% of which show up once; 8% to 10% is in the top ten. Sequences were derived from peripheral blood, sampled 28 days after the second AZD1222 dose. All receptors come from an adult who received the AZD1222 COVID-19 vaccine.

As DNA, the CDR3 is TGTGCCAGCAGCCTACAGGGTACGGGTGAAAAACTGTTTTTT. Encoded protein: CASSLQGTGEKLFF. V and J are TRBV2 and TRBJ1-4, with D perhaps TRBD1 (6 bases). V shed 6 bases and J shed 7 bases, with 15 bases lying between them. This CDR3 contains 14 residues. The germline V gene has CDR1 SNHLY and CDR2 FYNNEI.

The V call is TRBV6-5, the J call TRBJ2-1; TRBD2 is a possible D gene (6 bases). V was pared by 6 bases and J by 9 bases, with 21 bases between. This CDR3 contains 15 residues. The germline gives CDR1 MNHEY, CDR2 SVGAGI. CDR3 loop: CASRTEKTRSREQFF. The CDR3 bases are TGTGCCAGCAGGACAGAGAAGACTAGGTCTCGTGAGCAGTTCTTC.

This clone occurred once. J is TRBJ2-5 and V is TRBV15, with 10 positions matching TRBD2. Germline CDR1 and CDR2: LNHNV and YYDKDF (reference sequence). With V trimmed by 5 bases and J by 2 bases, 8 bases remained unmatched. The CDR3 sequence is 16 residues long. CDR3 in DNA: TGTGCCACCAGCGGGGGGCTAGCGGGGGTACAAGAGACCCAGTACTTC. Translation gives CATSGGLAGVQETQYF.

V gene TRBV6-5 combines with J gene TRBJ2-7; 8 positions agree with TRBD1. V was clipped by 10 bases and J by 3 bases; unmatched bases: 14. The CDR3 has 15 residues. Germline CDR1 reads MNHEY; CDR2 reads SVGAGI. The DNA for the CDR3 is TGTGCCACCGGACGGGCAGGGGGCCAATTCTACGAGCAGTACGTC. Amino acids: CATGRAGGQFYEQYV.

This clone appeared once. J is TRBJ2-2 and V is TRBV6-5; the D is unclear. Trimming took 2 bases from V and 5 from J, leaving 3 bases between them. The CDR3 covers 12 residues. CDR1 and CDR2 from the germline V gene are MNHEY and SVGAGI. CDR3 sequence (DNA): TGTGCCAGCAGTTACCAGACCGGGGAGCTGTTTTTT. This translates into CASSYQTGELFF.

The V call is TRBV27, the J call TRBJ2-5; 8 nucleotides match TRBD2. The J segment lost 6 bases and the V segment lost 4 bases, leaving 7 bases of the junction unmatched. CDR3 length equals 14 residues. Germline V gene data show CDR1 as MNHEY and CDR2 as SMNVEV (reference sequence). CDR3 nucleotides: TGTGCCAGCAGTTACGGGGGGGCTGCGAAGACCCAGTACTTC. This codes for CASSYGGAAKTQYF.

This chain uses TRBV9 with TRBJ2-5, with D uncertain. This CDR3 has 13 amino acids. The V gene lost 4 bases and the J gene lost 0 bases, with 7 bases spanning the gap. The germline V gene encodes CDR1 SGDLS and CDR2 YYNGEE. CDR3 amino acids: CASSPWDQETQYF. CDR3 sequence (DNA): TGTGCCAGCAGCCCGTGGGACCAAGAGACCCAGTACTTC.

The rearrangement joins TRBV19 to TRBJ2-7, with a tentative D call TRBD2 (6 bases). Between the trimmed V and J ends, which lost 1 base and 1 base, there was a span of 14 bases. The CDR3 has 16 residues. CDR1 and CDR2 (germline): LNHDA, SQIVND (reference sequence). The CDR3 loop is CASSIVGGPPSYEQYF. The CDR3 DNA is TGTGCCAGTAGTATAGTGGGGGGACCACCTTCCTACGAGCAGTACTTC.

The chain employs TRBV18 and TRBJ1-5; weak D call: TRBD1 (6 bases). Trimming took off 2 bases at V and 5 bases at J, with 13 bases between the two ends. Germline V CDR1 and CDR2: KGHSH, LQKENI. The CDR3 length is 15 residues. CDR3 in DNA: TGTGCCAGCTCACCAGGAGGGGGAGTAGATCAGCCCCAGCATTTT. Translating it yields CASSPGGGVDQPQHF.

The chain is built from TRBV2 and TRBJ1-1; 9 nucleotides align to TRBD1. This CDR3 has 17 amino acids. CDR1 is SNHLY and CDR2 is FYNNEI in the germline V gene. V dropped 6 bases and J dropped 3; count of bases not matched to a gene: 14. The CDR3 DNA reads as TGTGCCAGCAGGAGGAGGACCGGGACAGGGTACGACACTGAAGCTTTCTTT. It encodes CASRRRTGTGYDTEAFF.

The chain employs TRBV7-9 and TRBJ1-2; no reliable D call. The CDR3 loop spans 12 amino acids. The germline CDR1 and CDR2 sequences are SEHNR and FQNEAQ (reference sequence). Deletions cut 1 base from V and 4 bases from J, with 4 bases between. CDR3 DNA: TGTGCCAGCAGCTTAGACGGCTATGGCTACACCTTC. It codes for CASSLDGYGYTF. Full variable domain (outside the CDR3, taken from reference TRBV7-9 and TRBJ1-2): DTGVSQNPRHKITKRGQNVTFRCDPISEHNRLYWYRQTLGQGPEFLTYFQNEAQLEKSRLLSDRFSAERPKGSFSTLEIQRTEQGDSAMYLCASSLDGYGYTFGSGTRLTVV.

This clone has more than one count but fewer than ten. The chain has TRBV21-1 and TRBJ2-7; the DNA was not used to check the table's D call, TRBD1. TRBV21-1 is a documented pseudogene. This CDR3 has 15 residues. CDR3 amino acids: CASSKGQGAGNEQYF. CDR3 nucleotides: TGTGCCAGCAGCAAAGGACAGGGGGCCGGGAACGAGCAGTACTTC.

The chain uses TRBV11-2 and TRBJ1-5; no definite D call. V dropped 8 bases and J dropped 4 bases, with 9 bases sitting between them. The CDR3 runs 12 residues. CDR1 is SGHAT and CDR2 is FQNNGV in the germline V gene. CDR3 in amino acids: CASQDQNQPQHF. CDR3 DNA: TGTGCCAGCCAGGATCAGAATCAGCCCCAGCATTTT.

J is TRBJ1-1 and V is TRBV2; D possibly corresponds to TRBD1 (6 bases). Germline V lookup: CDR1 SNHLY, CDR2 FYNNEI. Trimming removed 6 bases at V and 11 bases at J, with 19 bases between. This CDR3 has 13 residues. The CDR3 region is CASRVKQGLTAFF. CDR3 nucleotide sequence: TGTGCCAGCAGGGTCAAGCAGGGGTTGACGGCTTTCTTT.

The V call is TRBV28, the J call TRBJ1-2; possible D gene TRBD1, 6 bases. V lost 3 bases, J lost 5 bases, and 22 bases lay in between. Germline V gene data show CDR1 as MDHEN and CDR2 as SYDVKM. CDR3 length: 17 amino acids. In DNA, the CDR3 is TGTGCCAGCAGTTTCCCCAATAACAGGGTAGGGGAGTATGGCTACACCTTC. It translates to CASSFPNNRVGEYGYTF.

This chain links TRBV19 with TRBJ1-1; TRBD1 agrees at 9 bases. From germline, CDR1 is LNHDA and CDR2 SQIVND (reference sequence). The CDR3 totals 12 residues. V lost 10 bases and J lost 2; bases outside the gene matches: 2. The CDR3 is CATTGGNTEAFF. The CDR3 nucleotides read TGTGCCACAACAGGGGGCAACACTGAAGCTTTCTTT. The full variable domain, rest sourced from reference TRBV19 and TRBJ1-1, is DGGITQSPKYLFRKEGQNVTLSCEQNLNHDAMYWYRQDPGQGLRLIYYSQIVNDFQKGDIAEGYSVSREKKESFPLTVTSAQKNPTAFYLCATTGGNTEAFFGQGTRLTVV.

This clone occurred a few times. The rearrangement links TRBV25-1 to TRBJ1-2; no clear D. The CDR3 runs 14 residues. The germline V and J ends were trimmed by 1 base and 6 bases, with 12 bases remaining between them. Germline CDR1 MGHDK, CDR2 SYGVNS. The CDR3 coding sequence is TGTGCCAGCAGTGAATCCCCGGTAACGAATGGCTACACCTTC. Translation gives CASSESPVTNGYTF.

The CDR3 sequence is CASTSQGAGYEQYF. CDR3 nucleotide sequence: TGTGCCAGTACCTCACAGGGGGCAGGCTACGAGCAGTACTTC. The chain recombines TRBV19 with TRBJ2-7; 9 bases line up with TRBD1. CDR3 length equals 14 residues. The germline V gene encodes CDR1 LNHDA and CDR2 SQIVND (reference sequence). V trimming: 7 bases; J trimming: 3 bases; junction bases outside the gene matches: 7.

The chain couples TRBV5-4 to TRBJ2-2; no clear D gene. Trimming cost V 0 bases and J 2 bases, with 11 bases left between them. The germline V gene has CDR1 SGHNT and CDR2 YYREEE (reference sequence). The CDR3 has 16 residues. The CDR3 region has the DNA TGTGCCAGCAGCTTGGATGAAAGGGTAAACACCGGGGAGCTGTTTTTT. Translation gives CASSLDERVNTGELFF.

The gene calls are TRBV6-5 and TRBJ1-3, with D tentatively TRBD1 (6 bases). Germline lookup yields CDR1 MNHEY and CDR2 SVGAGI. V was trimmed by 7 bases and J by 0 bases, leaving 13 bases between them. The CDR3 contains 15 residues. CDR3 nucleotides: TGTGCCAGCACCAGGGACACTGGCTCTGGAAACACCATATATTTT. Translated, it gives CASTRDTGSGNTIYF.

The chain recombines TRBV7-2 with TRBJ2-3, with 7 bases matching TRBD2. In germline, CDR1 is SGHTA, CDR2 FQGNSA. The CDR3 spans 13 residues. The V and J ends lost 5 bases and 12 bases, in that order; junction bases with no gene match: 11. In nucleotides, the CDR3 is TGTGCCAGCAGCATCTATAGCGGGCCCCGACAGTATTTT. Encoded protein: CASSIYSGPRQYF.